This T cell receptor (beta chain) comes out of a study of immune evolution from preneoplasia to lung adenocarcinoma. This clone was observed a handful of times. What it recognizes is unknown. After pathologic assessment, macro-dissection selected premalignant or tumor cells for extraction. Data came from immunoSEQ multiplex PCR; TCRdb stores just in-frame clones and leaves some out. The sample gives about 3,400 clones, 70% to 80% of which show up once; around 15% is in the top ten. Study results and caveats: Later-stage lesions appeared to have more T cells, more diversity, less clonality.

CDR1 and CDR2 (germline): SEHNR, FQNEAQ (reference sequence). V lost 5 bases, J lost 6 bases, and 11 bases stayed unmatched. This CDR3 is 18 amino acids long. The sequence was obtained from a person in their sixties or seventies with lung adenocarcinoma. The sample consisted of FFPE minimally invasive lung adenocarcinoma tissue. This chain links TRBV7-9 with TRBJ2-3, with 16 bases identical to TRBD2. Here the CDR3 DNA reads TGTGCCAGCAGCCAACAACCGGGACTAGCGGGAGGGTCGGATACGCAGTATTTT. It translates to CASSQQPGLAGGSDTQYF.